Listed below are T cell receptor beta chains from one sample, sequenced in a study of Ad26.COV2.S vaccination and SARS-CoV-2 variants. Repertoires were generated with immunoSEQ multiplex PCR, while TCRdb's copy carries only in-frame clones and drops some. The sample records hundreds of thousands of clones, around nine tenths being singletons. The sample in question was peripheral blood, obtained in a trial of Ad26.COV2.S vaccine versus placebo. These TCRs come from a person between 18 and 65 years old who received the Ad26.COV2.S COVID-19 vaccine or a placebo. The CDR3 runs from the conserved cysteine through the conserved F or W. Each record gives: clone size, J gene, D gene, CDR3 length, V gene, CDR3 DNA, CDR3 protein. The D gene is left open where the match is weak. Rows give clone size only sometimes, using once, few, many, or a class for an expanded clone.

>NA|TRBJ1-1|NA|13|TRBV5-8
TGTGCCAGCAGCAAACGACAGAAAACTGAAGCTTTCTTT
CASSKRQKTEAFF
>NA|TRBJ2-7|NA|15|TRBV3-1/TRBV3-2
TGTGCCAGCAGCAAGGGACCGCTGAGCTCCTACGAGCAGTACTTC
CASSKGPLSSYEQYF
>NA|TRBJ1-6|NA|17|TRBV3-1/TRBV3-2
TGTGCCAGCTCTGGAGGAGCAGGGGAGACTGTTAATTCACCCCTCCACTTT
CASSGGAGETVNSPLHF
>NA|TRBJ1-3|NA|15|TRBV4-3
TGCGCCAGCAGCCAAGAGCCGGGTTCTGGAAACACCATATATTTT
CASSQEPGSGNTIYF
>NA|TRBJ1-2|TRBD1|16|TRBV28
TGTGCCAGCAGTTCCCCCGGGACAGGGGGGAACTATGGCTACACCTTC
CASSSPGTGGNYGYTF
>NA|TRBJ1-4|NA|15|TRBV4-3
TGCGCCAGCAGCCAAGATTCCGGAACTAATGAAAAACTGTTTTTT
CASSQDSGTNEKLFF
>NA|TRBJ2-3|NA|13|TRBV24-1
TGTGCCACCAGTGACCCAGGGGAAGATACGCAGTATTTT
CATSDPGEDTQYF
>NA|TRBJ1-2|NA|14|TRBV6-5
TGTGCCAGCAGTTACTCAGGGCCAGTCTATGGCTACACCTTC
CASSYSGPVYGYTF
>NA|TRBJ2-7|TRBD2|14|TRBV6-2/TRBV6-3
TGTGCCAGCAGTTCTAGCGGAGATAACTACGAGCAGTACTTC
CASSSSGDNYEQYF
>NA|TRBJ2-7|NA|16|TRBV13
TGTGCCAGCAGTTTATGGGACCGGGTCTTTGGTGGGGAGCAGTACTTC
CASSLWDRVFGGEQYF
>few|TRBJ2-5|NA|13|TRBV9
TGTGCCAGCAGCGTAGCTACGCAGGAGACCCAGTACTTC
CASSVATQETQYF
>NA|TRBJ2-1|TRBD2|14|TRBV2
TGTGCCACAGGCACTCGGGGGGGCAGCAATGAGCAGTTCTTC
CATGTRGGSNEQFF
>NA|TRBJ2-7|NA|14|TRBV3-1/TRBV3-2
TGTGCCAGCAGCCAAGAGAAGGGGTCCTACGAGCAGTACTTC
CASSQEKGSYEQYF
>NA|TRBJ1-1|TRBD1|12|TRBV7-9
TGTGCCACTTGGGACAGGGTCACTGAAGCTTTCTTT
CATWDRVTEAFF
>NA|TRBJ1-2|TRBD1|13|TRBV7-9
TGTGCCAGCAGCCCGACAGGGAACTATGGCTACACCTTC
CASSPTGNYGYTF
>few|TRBJ2-5|TRBD2|16|TRBV30
TGTGCCTGGAGTGTACCGACTAGCGGGGGCGGGGAGACCCAGTACTTC
CAWSVPTSGGGETQYF
>NA|TRBJ2-3|NA|17|TRBV12-5
TGTGCTAGTGGTTTGGTACAGGCAGGAGGAAACACAGATACGCAGTATTTT
CASGLVQAGGNTDTQYF
>NA|TRBJ1-5|NA|16|TRBV7-8
TGTGCCAGCAGCCCCGGGGGGGACACTAGCAATCAGCCCCAGCATTTT
CASSPGGDTSNQPQHF
>once|TRBJ2-2|NA|13|TRBV4-2
TGTGCCAGCAGCCCCGTGGGTGGAGGGGAGCTGTTTTTT
CASSPVGGGELFF
>NA|TRBJ2-1|TRBD2|16|TRBV5-8
TGTGCCAGCAGCTTGGTGGGGGGGAACTCCTACAATGAGCAGTTCTTC
CASSLVGGNSYNEQFF
>NA|TRBJ2-2|TRBD1|14|TRBV3-1/TRBV3-2
TGTGCCAGCGAGGACAGGGCATACACCGGGGAGCTGTTTTTT
CASEDRAYTGELFF
>NA|TRBJ2-1|NA|13|TRBV4-2
TGTGCCAGCAGCCAAGTACAGGCCAATGAGCAGTTCTTC
CASSQVQANEQFF
>few|TRBJ1-5|NA|15|TRBV14
TGTGCCAGCAGCCATTCTGGGGACCTTTATCAGCCCCAGCATTTT
CASSHSGDLYQPQHF
>NA|TRBJ2-7|NA|15|TRBV27
TGTGCCAGCAGTCTATTCGCAGGGCCGGTCTACGAGCAGTACTTC
CASSLFAGPVYEQYF
>NA|TRBJ1-1|NA|15|TRBV7-3
TGTGCCAGCAGCTTAACAGGGGTCTCGAACACTGAAGCTTTCTTT
CASSLTGVSNTEAFF
>NA|TRBJ1-2|NA|15|TRBV7-2
TGTGCCAGCAGCTTAGTGGGGACCGCCTTGAGGGGCTACACCTTC
CASSLVGTALRGYTF
>NA|TRBJ1-3|NA|16|TRBV7-6
TGTGCCAGCAGCTTAGATAGACCCGTACGTGGAAACACCATATATTTT
CASSLDRPVRGNTIYF
>NA|TRBJ2-7|TRBD1|14|TRBV5-1
TGCGCCAGCAGCTTGGGGACAGGGGGCTACGAGCAGTACTTC
CASSLGTGGYEQYF
>NA|TRBJ1-1|NA|14|TRBV20-1
TGCAGTGCTAGTAACAGGGTAGGAGGGACTGAAGCTTTCTTT
CSASNRVGGTEAFF
>once|TRBJ2-7|NA|15|TRBV10-3
TGTGCCATCAGTGATCAGGACAGTCCCTCCTACGAGCAGTACTTC
CAISDQDSPSYEQYF
>few|TRBJ1-2|NA|13|TRBV12-3/TRBV12-4
TGTGCCAGCAGTTTACAGGACAGCTATGGCTACACCTTC
CASSLQDSYGYTF
>NA|TRBJ2-5|NA|13|TRBV5-8
TGTGCCAGCAGCTTGGCGGGGCGAGAGACCCAGTACTTC
CASSLAGRETQYF
>once|TRBJ1-2|NA|13|TRBV19
TGTGCCAGTAGTATACGTGACGGGAGCGGCTACACCTTC
CASSIRDGSGYTF
>NA|TRBJ1-5|NA|15|TRBV27
TGTGCCAGCAGTTTAATTCAGGGAGACAATCAGCCCCAGCATTTT
CASSLIQGDNQPQHF
>NA|TRBJ2-1|NA|15|TRBV6-5
TGTGCCAGCAGAGAGGCCTACTGGGCCTACAATGAGCAGTTCTTC
CASREAYWAYNEQFF
>NA|TRBJ1-2|TRBD1|16|TRBV27
TGTGCCAGCAGTTTGCTCCCGGGACAGGGCGGCTATGGCTACACCTTC
CASSLLPGQGGYGYTF
>NA|TRBJ2-7|NA|17|TRBV7-8
TGTGCCAGCAGCCCGAGGGGGTCGGTCCGGGGTCCCTACGAGCAGTACTTC
CASSPRGSVRGPYEQYF
>NA|TRBJ2-5|TRBD1|14|TRBV4-1
TGCGCCAGCAGCCCGGGTACAGGGGGAGAGACCCAGTACTTC
CASSPGTGGETQYF
>NA|TRBJ2-2|NA|16|TRBV5-1
TGCGCCAGCAGGTCGACGGGGTCTTGGGGCACCGGGGAGCTGTTTTTT
CASRSTGSWGTGELFF
>once|TRBJ1-6|NA|16|TRBV14
TGTGCCAGCAGCCAAGAAGGCCGTGGCAGTAATTCACCCCTCCACTTT
CASSQEGRGSNSPLHF
>NA|TRBJ2-3|TRBD2|16|TRBV6-2/TRBV6-3
TGTGCCAGCAGCCAACCGGGGACTAGAACCCTCGTTACGCAGTATTTT
CASSQPGTRTLVTQYF
>NA|TRBJ2-7|TRBD1|15|TRBV5-4
TGTGCCAGCAGCTGGTGGACAGGGGGCGTGAACGAGCAGTACTTC
CASSWWTGGVNEQYF
>NA|TRBJ2-1|TRBD1|16|TRBV9
TGTGCCAGCAGCGTAGCCCCGACGACAGGGGTTCATGAGCAGTTCTTC
CASSVAPTTGVHEQFF
>NA|TRBJ1-4|NA|12|TRBV29-1
TGCAGCGTTGGTCGAACTAATGAAAAACTGTTTTTT
CSVGRTNEKLFF
>NA|TRBJ2-7|NA|12|TRBV29-1
TGCAGCGTTGTAGGGTTTGCCTACGAGCAGTACTTC
CSVVGFAYEQYF